A selection of T cell receptor beta chains follows, all from one sample in a study of patients and donors after allogeneic stem cell transplantation. In TCRdb, the RT-PCR reads were re-called with MiXCR into one record per CDR3 protein. The sample carries about 72,000 distinct CDR3 sequences, around a quarter recorded once. The sample consisted of blood, either unsorted or a sorted T cell fraction (not recorded which). All receptors come from a human donor who was either an allogeneic HSCT recipient or a stem cell or donor lymphocyte infusion donor (not recorded which). It is not recorded whose cells these are; they may come from a transplant donor. Both conserved end residues are part of each CDR3. The order of the fields is V gene, CDR3 length, J gene, clone size, D gene, CDR3 protein, CDR3 DNA. The D gene is left open where the match is weak. Expanded clones are given a class, and other clones once, few, many or no size at all.

V gene: TRBV20-1
CDR3 length: 13
J gene: TRBJ1-4
clone size: .
D gene: TRBD1
CDR3 protein: CSVLGQGLEKLFF
CDR3 DNA: TGCAGTGTACTAGGACAGGGGTTAGAAAAACTGTTTTTT

V gene: TRBV28
CDR3 length: 15
J gene: TRBJ2-1
clone size: .
D gene: .
CDR3 protein: CASSFDWSSYNEQFF
CDR3 DNA: TGTGCCAGCTCCTTTGACTGGAGCTCCTACAATGAGCAGTTCTTC

V gene: TRBV20-1
CDR3 length: 12
J gene: TRBJ1-1
clone size: .
D gene: .
CDR3 protein: CSTFILNTEAFF
CDR3 DNA: TGCAGTACGTTCATATTGAACACTGAAGCTTTCTTT

V gene: TRBV29-1
CDR3 length: 13
J gene: TRBJ1-1
clone size: .
D gene: .
CDR3 protein: CSVGIGGFTEAFF
CDR3 DNA: TGCAGCGTTGGCATTGGGGGGTTCACTGAAGCTTTCTTT

V gene: TRBV13
CDR3 length: 13
J gene: TRBJ2-5
clone size: .
D gene: TRBD1
CDR3 protein: CATSTGGLETQYF
CDR3 DNA: TGTGCCACCTCTACAGGGGGCTTAGAGACCCAGTACTTC

V gene: TRBV29-1
CDR3 length: 12
J gene: TRBJ2-7
clone size: .
D gene: TRBD1
CDR3 protein: CSAGTGPYEQYF
CDR3 DNA: TGCAGCGCTGGGACAGGGCCCTACGAGCAGTACTTC

V gene: TRBV19
CDR3 length: 15
J gene: TRBJ2-1
clone size: few
D gene: TRBD2
CDR3 protein: CASSKRTSGNNEQFF
CDR3 DNA: TGTGCCAGTAGTAAACGGACTAGCGGGAACAATGAGCAGTTCTTC

V gene: TRBV3-1
CDR3 length: 13
J gene: TRBJ2-7
clone size: .
D gene: TRBD1
CDR3 protein: CASSHDRGYEQYF
CDR3 DNA: TGTGCCAGCAGCCACGACAGGGGCTACGAGCAGTACTTC

V gene: TRBV20-1
CDR3 length: 15
J gene: TRBJ2-1
clone size: .
D gene: TRBD2
CDR3 protein: CSARSFSGAYNEQFF
CDR3 DNA: TGCAGTGCTAGATCGTTTAGCGGGGCCTACAATGAGCAGTTCTTC

V gene: TRBV12-3/TRBV12-4
CDR3 length: 15
J gene: TRBJ1-5
clone size: .
D gene: .
CDR3 protein: CASSGVFWSNQPQHF
CDR3 DNA: TGTGCCAGCTCCGGGGTGTTTTGGAGCAATCAGCCCCAGCATTTT

V gene: TRBV30
CDR3 length: 13
J gene: TRBJ1-5
clone size: .
D gene: .
CDR3 protein: CAWSVRGNQPQHF
CDR3 DNA: TGTGCCTGGAGTGTACGGGGGAATCAGCCCCAGCATTTT

V gene: TRBV18
CDR3 length: 14
J gene: TRBJ1-1
clone size: .
D gene: .
CDR3 protein: CASSPKLRGPEAFF
CDR3 DNA: TGTGCCAGCTCACCAAAGTTGAGGGGCCCTGAAGCTTTCTTT

V gene: TRBV6-6
CDR3 length: 13
J gene: TRBJ1-4
clone size: many
D gene: TRBD1
CDR3 protein: CASSGQGYEKLFF
CDR3 DNA: TGTGCCAGCTCTGGACAGGGGTATGAAAAACTGTTTTTT

V gene: TRBV4-1
CDR3 length: 16
J gene: TRBJ1-5
clone size: .
D gene: .
CDR3 protein: CASSQDGGWGNQPQHF
CDR3 DNA: TGCGCCAGCAGCCAAGATGGGGGATGGGGCAATCAGCCCCAGCATTTT

V gene: TRBV12-3/TRBV12-4
CDR3 length: 15
J gene: TRBJ2-1
clone size: few
D gene: TRBD2
CDR3 protein: CASSQTSGRGNEQFF
CDR3 DNA: TGTGCCAGCAGTCAGACTAGCGGGAGGGGGAATGAGCAGTTCTTC

V gene: TRBV9
CDR3 length: 14
J gene: TRBJ2-2
clone size: .
D gene: .
CDR3 protein: CASSVGAKTGELFF
CDR3 DNA: TGTGCCAGCAGCGTGGGGGCAAAAACCGGGGAGCTGTTTTTT

V gene: TRBV7-6
CDR3 length: 13
J gene: TRBJ1-1
clone size: .
D gene: .
CDR3 protein: CASSPTVNTEAFF
CDR3 DNA: TGTGCCAGCAGTCCAACAGTGAACACTGAAGCTTTCTTT

V gene: TRBV6-5
CDR3 length: 14
J gene: TRBJ2-3
clone size: .
D gene: .
CDR3 protein: CASSEPSIADTQYF
CDR3 DNA: TGTGCCAGCAGTGAGCCCTCGATCGCAGATACGCAGTATTTT

V gene: TRBV5-1
CDR3 length: 16
J gene: TRBJ2-3
clone size: .
D gene: TRBD2
CDR3 protein: CASSYLAGGGTDTQYF
CDR3 DNA: TGCGCCAGCAGCTACCTAGCGGGGGGCGGTACAGATACGCAGTATTTT

V gene: TRBV7-2
CDR3 length: 13
J gene: TRBJ1-1
clone size: .
D gene: TRBD1
CDR3 protein: CASSLTGWTEAFF
CDR3 DNA: TGTGCCAGCTCCCTGACAGGGTGGACTGAAGCTTTCTTT

V gene: TRBV6-5
CDR3 length: 15
J gene: TRBJ1-1
clone size: few
D gene: .
CDR3 protein: CASGLFVGLNTEAFF
CDR3 DNA: TGTGCCAGCGGATTATTTGTGGGTTTGAACACTGAAGCTTTCTTT

V gene: TRBV20-1
CDR3 length: 14
J gene: TRBJ1-2
clone size: medium-sized
D gene: .
CDR3 protein: CSAVVGQGLEGYTF
CDR3 DNA: TGCAGTGCTGTAGTAGGGCAGGGGTTGGAAGGCTACACCTTC

V gene: TRBV6-2/TRBV6-3
CDR3 length: 16
J gene: TRBJ2-7
clone size: few
D gene: TRBD1
CDR3 protein: CASSYRGQRTSYEQYF
CDR3 DNA: TGTGCCAGCAGTTACCGGGGACAGCGGACCTCCTACGAGCAGTACTTC

V gene: TRBV25-1
CDR3 length: 17
J gene: TRBJ2-3
clone size: once
D gene: .
CDR3 protein: CASSEFERSPSTDTQYF
CDR3 DNA: TGTGCCAGCAGTGAATTTGAGCGGAGCCCTAGCACAGATACGCAGTATTTT

V gene: TRBV12-3/TRBV12-4
CDR3 length: 14
J gene: TRBJ1-1
clone size: .
D gene: .
CDR3 protein: CASSLYISDTEAFF
CDR3 DNA: TGTGCCAGCAGCCTATACATCTCAGACACTGAAGCTTTCTTT

V gene: TRBV12-3/TRBV12-4
CDR3 length: 13
J gene: TRBJ1-2
clone size: .
D gene: TRBD1
CDR3 protein: CASRSTGVGGYTF
CDR3 DNA: TGTGCCAGCAGGTCAACAGGGGTAGGGGGCTACACCTTC

V gene: TRBV5-1
CDR3 length: 15
J gene: TRBJ2-3
clone size: .
D gene: .
CDR3 protein: CASSFQEGVTDTQYF
CDR3 DNA: TGCGCCAGCAGCTTTCAAGAAGGGGTGACAGATACGCAGTATTTT

V gene: TRBV6-1
CDR3 length: 13
J gene: TRBJ1-2
clone size: few
D gene: TRBD1
CDR3 protein: CASRNRGPDGYTF
CDR3 DNA: TGTGCCAGCAGGAACAGGGGTCCGGACGGCTACACCTTC

V gene: TRBV5-1
CDR3 length: 17
J gene: TRBJ2-7
clone size: few
D gene: TRBD2
CDR3 protein: CASSLVRGRGPTSEQYF
CDR3 DNA: TGCGCCAGCAGCTTGGTTCGCGGGAGGGGCCCAACTAGCGAGCAGTACTTC

V gene: TRBV29-1
CDR3 length: 14
J gene: TRBJ1-2
clone size: few
D gene: TRBD1
CDR3 protein: CSVRGDRTNYGYTF
CDR3 DNA: TGCAGCGTTAGGGGGGACAGAACTAACTATGGCTACACCTTC

V gene: TRBV24-1
CDR3 length: 13
J gene: TRBJ1-1
clone size: few
D gene: .
CDR3 protein: CATSDIENTEAFF
CDR3 DNA: TGTGCCACCAGTGATATAGAGAACACTGAAGCTTTCTTT

V gene: TRBV29-1
CDR3 length: 13
J gene: TRBJ2-7
clone size: .
D gene: TRBD1
CDR3 protein: CSVPGQGAYEQYF
CDR3 DNA: TGCAGCGTCCCCGGACAGGGGGCCTACGAGCAGTACTTC

V gene: TRBV5-6
CDR3 length: 17
J gene: TRBJ1-6
clone size: .
D gene: .
CDR3 protein: CASSLLRGTKRNSPLHF
CDR3 DNA: TGTGCCAGCAGCTTGTTAAGGGGGACCAAACGGAATTCACCCCTCCACTTT

V gene: TRBV20-1
CDR3 length: 20
J gene: TRBJ1-1
clone size: .
D gene: .
CDR3 protein: CSAYLRPGHFSRYMNTEAFF
CDR3 DNA: TGCAGTGCGTATTTAAGACCGGGACACTTCTCGAGATACATGAACACTGAAGCTTTCTTT

V gene: TRBV14
CDR3 length: 18
J gene: TRBJ2-1
clone size: .
D gene: TRBD2
CDR3 protein: CASSQDLPSGSLYNEQFF
CDR3 DNA: TGTGCCAGCAGCCAAGATTTGCCTAGCGGGAGCTTGTACAATGAGCAGTTCTTC

V gene: TRBV7-2
CDR3 length: 14
J gene: TRBJ1-2
clone size: .
D gene: .
CDR3 protein: CASSLDSGSNGYTF
CDR3 DNA: TGTGCCAGCAGCTTAGATTCAGGAAGCAATGGCTACACCTTC

V gene: TRBV7-2
CDR3 length: 12
J gene: TRBJ2-3
clone size: .
D gene: .
CDR3 protein: CASSFGGPTQYF
CDR3 DNA: TGTGCCAGCAGCTTTGGTGGCCCCACGCAGTATTTT

V gene: TRBV28
CDR3 length: 14
J gene: TRBJ1-5
clone size: many
D gene: .
CDR3 protein: CASSLSYPTQPQHF
CDR3 DNA: TGTGCCAGCAGTTTATCCTACCCGACTCAGCCCCAGCATTTT

V gene: TRBV10-3
CDR3 length: 12
J gene: TRBJ1-2
clone size: .
D gene: TRBD1
CDR3 protein: CAISRQGGGYTF
CDR3 DNA: TGTGCCATCAGCAGACAGGGCGGAGGCTACACCTTC

V gene: TRBV12-3/TRBV12-4
CDR3 length: 14
J gene: TRBJ1-2
clone size: many
D gene: .
CDR3 protein: CASSLVPDSSGYTF
CDR3 DNA: TGTGCCAGCAGTTTAGTTCCGGACAGTAGTGGCTACACCTTC

V gene: TRBV12-3/TRBV12-4
CDR3 length: 17
J gene: TRBJ2-7
clone size: few
D gene: .
CDR3 protein: CASSPIRTDQTTYEQYF
CDR3 DNA: TGTGCCAGCAGTCCAATCCGGACAGACCAAACCACCTACGAGCAGTACTTC